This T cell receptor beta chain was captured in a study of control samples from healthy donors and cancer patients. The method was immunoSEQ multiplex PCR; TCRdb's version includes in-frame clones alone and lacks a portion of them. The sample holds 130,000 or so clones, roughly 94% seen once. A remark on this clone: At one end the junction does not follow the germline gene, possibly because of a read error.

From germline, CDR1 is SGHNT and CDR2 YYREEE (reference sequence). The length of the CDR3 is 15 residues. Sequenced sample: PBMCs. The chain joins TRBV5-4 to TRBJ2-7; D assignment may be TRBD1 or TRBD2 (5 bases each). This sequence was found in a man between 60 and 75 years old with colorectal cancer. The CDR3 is CASSLGTQQMYEQYF. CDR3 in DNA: TGTGCCAGCAGTTTGGGGACCCAGCAGATGTACGAGCAGTACTTC.